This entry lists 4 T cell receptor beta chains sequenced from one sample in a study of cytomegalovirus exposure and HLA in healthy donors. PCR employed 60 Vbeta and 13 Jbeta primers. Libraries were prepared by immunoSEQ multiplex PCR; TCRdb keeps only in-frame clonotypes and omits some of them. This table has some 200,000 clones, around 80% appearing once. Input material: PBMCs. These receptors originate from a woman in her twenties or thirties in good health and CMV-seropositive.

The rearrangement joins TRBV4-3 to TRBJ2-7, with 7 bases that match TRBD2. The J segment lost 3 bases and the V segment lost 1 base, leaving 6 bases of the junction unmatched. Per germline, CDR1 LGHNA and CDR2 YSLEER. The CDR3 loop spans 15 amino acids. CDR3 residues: CASSQGPGLRYEQYF. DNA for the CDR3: TGCGCCAGCAGCCAAGGTCCGGGACTACGCTACGAGCAGTACTTC.

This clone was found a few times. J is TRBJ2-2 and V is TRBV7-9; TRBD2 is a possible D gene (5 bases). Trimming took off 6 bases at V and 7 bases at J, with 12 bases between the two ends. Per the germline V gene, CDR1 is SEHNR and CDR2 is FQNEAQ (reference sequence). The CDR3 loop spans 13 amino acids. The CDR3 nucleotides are TGTGCCAGCAGTTCCTTTGGAGGCGGGGAGCTGTTTTTT. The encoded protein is CASSSFGGGELFF.

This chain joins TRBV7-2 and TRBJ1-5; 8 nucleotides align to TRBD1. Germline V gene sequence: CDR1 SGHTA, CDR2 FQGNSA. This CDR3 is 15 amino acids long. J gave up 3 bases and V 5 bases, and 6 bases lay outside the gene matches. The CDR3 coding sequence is TGTGCCAGCAGCGTACAGGGACAGGACAATCAGCCCCAGCATTTT. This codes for CASSVQGQDNQPQHF.

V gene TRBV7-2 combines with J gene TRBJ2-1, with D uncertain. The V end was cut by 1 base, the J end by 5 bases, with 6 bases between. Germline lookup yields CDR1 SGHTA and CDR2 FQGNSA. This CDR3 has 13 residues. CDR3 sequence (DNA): TGTGCCAGCAGCTTAGGGCTGGACAATGAGCAGTTCTTC. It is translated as CASSLGLDNEQFF.